This T cell receptor (beta chain) stems from a study of control samples from healthy donors and cancer patients. The junction had 5 bases not matched to a gene; V was cut back by 5 bases and J by 1 base. The CDR3 has 14 residues. Germline CDR1 and CDR2: SGHKS and YYEKEE (reference sequence). The assay was immunoSEQ multiplex PCR, and TCRdb's table has in-frame clones only and misses some. This sample yields some 100,000 clones, of which about 88% are seen a single time; roughly 1.2% belongs to the top ten. This TCR derives from a woman aged 45-65 years in good health. The rearrangement links TRBV5-5 to TRBJ2-5; the match to TRBD2 covers 7 bases. The specimen was blood. CDR3 in DNA: TGTGCCAGCAGGTCGACTAGCACCCAAGAGACCCAGTACTTC. Translated, it gives CASRSTSTQETQYF.